The 32 T cell receptor beta chains in this list originate from one sample, sequenced in a study of blood T cell repertoires in COVID-19 (dated by TCRdb to about 2020). The protocol used for the library was the immunoSEQ multiplex PCR assay. In TCRdb, the immuneACCESS table is reduced to in-frame sequences with V and J assigned. These tables do not hold every clone; where another copy was compared, an unresolved V gene accounts for under half, and the others remain unexplained. This sample lists roughly 180,000 clones; 85% to 90% were detected once. The top ten hold roughly 8% of the sample. Sample: peripheral blood. These receptor sequences come from a woman aged 55-70 years with acute or convalescent COVID-19.

This rearrangement joins TRBV3-1 (or the pseudogene TRBV3-2) to TRBJ1-2; D gene ambiguous. CDR1 is LGHDT and CDR2 is YNNKEL in the germline V gene (reference sequence). Trimming stripped 4 bases from V and 0 bases from J, with 15 bases between. This CDR3 is built from 16 residues. CDR3 in DNA: TGTGCCAGCAGCCGCGGCGGAGGCCCCACTAACTATGGCTACACCTTC. Translated, it gives CASSRGGGPTNYGYTF.

The V call is TRBV19, the J call TRBJ2-5; D not certain. Trimming removed 5 bases at V and 5 bases at J, with 12 bases between. Germline lookup yields CDR1 LNHDA and CDR2 SQIVND (reference sequence). The CDR3 loop spans 13 amino acids. This CDR3 reads CASSDAGWETQYF. The CDR3 DNA follows: TGTGCCAGTAGTGACGCAGGCTGGGAGACCCAGTACTTC.

The gene calls are TRBV5-1 and TRBJ2-1; 9 bases map to TRBD2. CDR3 length: 15 residues. The V and J ends lost 1 base and 3 bases, in that order; junction bases with no gene match: 2. Germline CDR1 reads SGHRS; CDR2 reads YFSETQ. In DNA, the CDR3 is TGCGCCAGCAGCTTGAATAGCGGGAGCTACAATGAGCAGTTCTTC. This codes for CASSLNSGSYNEQFF.

The chain links TRBV7-9 to TRBJ2-5, with D unresolved. CDR1 and CDR2 (germline): SEHNR, FQNEAQ (reference sequence). The CDR3 extends over 14 amino acids. Trimming removed 3 bases at V and 1 base at J, with 9 bases between. In DNA form, the CDR3 reads TGTGCCAGCAGCTTGAACACCTTCCAAGAGACCCAGTACTTC. Residues: CASSLNTFQETQYF.

The chain recombines TRBV19 with TRBJ1-4; the match to TRBD1 covers 7 bases. V gave up 3 bases and J gave up 10 bases; unmatched junction bases: 8. CDR1 and CDR2 from the germline V gene are LNHDA and SQIVND (reference sequence). This CDR3 is 14 amino acids long. CDR3 loop: CASSIGRGDGKLFF. CDR3 coding DNA: TGTGCCAGTAGTATTGGCAGGGGGGATGGAAAACTGTTTTTT.

This sequence joins TRBV24-1 and TRBJ1-5; 8 nucleotides align to TRBD1. Germline V CDR1 and CDR2: KGHDR, SFDVKD. Trimming cost V 2 bases and J 10 bases; bases outside gene matches: 15. The CDR3 spans 17 residues. This CDR3 is CATSDSTGAHPVRPQHF. The DNA for the CDR3 is TGTGCCACCAGTGATTCGACAGGGGCGCATCCGGTTCGACCCCAGCATTTT.

The gene calls are TRBV13 and TRBJ2-7; 10 nucleotides align to TRBD2. V lost 5 bases and J lost 6; bases outside the gene matches: 7. CDR1 PRHDT and CDR2 FYEKMQ come from the germline V gene (reference sequence). This CDR3 has 14 residues. The CDR3 region has the DNA TGTGCCAGCAGCCCAAAGGGACTAGCGCGCGAGCAGTACTTC. Its protein product is CASSPKGLAREQYF.

Of note for this clone: Other DNA sequences in this sample translate to the same CDR3. The rearrangement uses TRBV3-1 (or the pseudogene TRBV3-2) and TRBJ2-5; D unresolved. Trimming pared 4 bases from V and 5 bases from J, leaving 5 bases between. This CDR3 is 11 amino acids long. Germline CDR1 is LGHDT and CDR2 is YNNKEL (reference sequence). CDR3 amino acids: CASSLEETQYF. Here the CDR3 DNA reads TGTGCCAGCAGCCTGGAGGAGACCCAGTACTTC.

The gene calls are TRBV24-1 and TRBJ1-6; D is undetermined. Deletions cut 3 bases from V and 7 bases from J, with 3 bases between. Germline values: CDR1 KGHDR, CDR2 SFDVKD. The CDR3 is 12 amino acids. As DNA, the CDR3 is TGTGCCACCAGTGATCGGAATTCACCCCTCCACTTT. Translated, it gives CATSDRNSPLHF.

J is TRBJ2-7 and V is TRBV18; maybe TRBD2 (7 bases). Deletions cut 4 bases from V and 5 bases from J, with 12 bases between. This CDR3 has 13 residues. Germline assignment: CDR1 KGHSH and CDR2 LQKENI. The CDR3 bases are TGTGCCAGCTCACTAGGGGGGGGCCACGAGCAGTACGTC. Its protein is CASSLGGGHEQYV.

In this sample, this clone turned up once. This chain links TRBV3-1 (or the pseudogene TRBV3-2) with TRBJ1-6; 7 bases map to TRBD1. V gave up 6 bases and J gave up 10 bases; unmatched junction bases: 3. Germline V CDR1 and CDR2: LGHDT, YNNKEL (reference sequence). The CDR3 totals 12 residues. The CDR3 coding sequence is TGTGCCAGCAGACAGGGGAACTCACCCCTCCACTTT. Its translation is CASRQGNSPLHF.

The rearrangement uses TRBV27 and TRBJ2-1; no clear D gene. Germline values: CDR1 MNHEY, CDR2 SMNVEV (reference sequence). Deletions cut 2 bases from V and 7 bases from J, with 18 bases between. The CDR3 is made up of 16 amino acids. In nucleotides, the CDR3 is TGTGCCAGCAGTTTACGGGTAGGAGTGGGTGTGAATGAGCAGTTCTTC. It codes for CASSLRVGVGVNEQFF.

The chain recombines TRBV18 with TRBJ1-1, with D unresolved. Germline V gene sequence: CDR1 KGHSH, CDR2 LQKENI. The CDR3 is made up of 14 amino acids. V lost 3 bases to trimming and J lost 1 base, with 9 bases between them. The CDR3 nucleotides are TGTGCCAGCTCACCCGAACAGACGAACACTGAAGCTTTCTTT. It translates to CASSPEQTNTEAFF.

The chain is built from TRBV6-5 and TRBJ1-2, with 7 bases that match TRBD1. The CDR3 spans 14 residues. Per the germline V gene, CDR1 is MNHEY and CDR2 is SVGAGI. J gave up 5 bases and V 2 bases, and 5 bases lay outside the gene matches. CDR3 nucleotide sequence: TGTGCCAGCAGTTACCGGGACAGAGATTATGGCTACACCTTC. Translation: CASSYRDRDYGYTF.

As DNA, the CDR3 is TGTGCCAGCAGCCCAAAGCAGGGACTTCAGGCAGATACGCAGTATTTT. Its protein is CASSPKQGLQADTQYF. V is TRBV7-3 and J is TRBJ2-3; possible D gene TRBD2, 6 bases. V lost 5 bases, J lost 4 bases, and 19 bases lay in between. This CDR3 has 16 residues. Germline values: CDR1 SGHTA, CDR2 FQGTGA.

This clone was seen a single time. The genes are TRBV19 and TRBJ1-2; D is undetermined. V was trimmed by 1 base and J by 0 bases, leaving 6 bases between them. The CDR3 consists of 14 residues. Germline V gene sequence: CDR1 LNHDA, CDR2 SQIVND (reference sequence). CDR3 sequence reads: CASSIGGTNYGYTF. The CDR3 DNA sequence: TGTGCCAGTAGTATAGGCGGTACTAACTATGGCTACACCTTC.

This clone has more than one count but fewer than ten. The chain joins TRBV19 to TRBJ2-5; TRBD1 matches 8 bases. Germline trimming cut 5 bases from V and 5 bases from J; bases unmatched to any gene: 13. Germline V gene data show CDR1 as LNHDA and CDR2 as SQIVND (reference sequence). The CDR3 consists of 16 residues. The DNA for the CDR3 is TGTGCCAGTAGTTCTCCCCGGACAGGGAAGGGGGAGACCCAGTACTTC. Translation: CASSSPRTGKGETQYF.

The chain employs TRBV7-8 and TRBJ2-5; 14 nucleotides agree with TRBD2. The CDR3 length is 16 residues. The J segment lost 6 bases and the V segment lost 5 bases, leaving 8 bases of the junction unmatched. In germline, CDR1 is SGHVS, CDR2 FQNEAQ. CDR3 residues: CASSLGLAGGLKTQYF. CDR3 bases: TGTGCCAGCAGCCTAGGACTAGCGGGAGGATTAAAGACCCAGTACTTC.

This clone was counted a few times. In the same sample, other DNA sequences code for this CDR3. The V and J genes are TRBV5-1 and TRBJ2-7; TRBD1 matches at 7 bases. Germline values: CDR1 SGHRS, CDR2 YFSETQ. The length of the CDR3 is 14 residues. V lost 3 bases, J lost 2 bases, and 5 bases stayed unmatched. The CDR3 loop is CASSSGQGAYEQYF. CDR3 in DNA: TGCGCCAGCAGCTCCGGGCAGGGGGCCTACGAGCAGTACTTC.

This chain links TRBV3-1 (or the pseudogene TRBV3-2) with TRBJ1-1; D gene unclear. The CDR3 spans 14 residues. V lost 0 bases and J lost 4, with 9 bases in between. CDR1 LGHDT and CDR2 YNNKEL come from the germline V gene (reference sequence). CDR3 loop: CASSQDSFFTEAFF. The CDR3 region has the DNA TGTGCCAGCAGCCAAGATAGCTTTTTCACTGAAGCTTTCTTT.

The rearrangement joins TRBV18 to TRBJ1-1, with a possible D match to TRBD1 (6 bases). CDR1 is KGHSH, CDR2 LQKENI, per germline. This CDR3 has 12 residues. With 5 bases removed from V and 5 bases from J, the gap between germline ends came to 9 bases. In DNA, the CDR3 is TGTGCCAGCTCAAGAGGACAGACTGAAGCTTTCTTT. It is translated as CASSRGQTEAFF.

This clone was seen once. This sequence joins TRBV19 and TRBJ2-6; D might be TRBD1 (5 bases). There are 15 residues in the CDR3. V was cut by 3 bases and J by 4 bases, with 10 bases left in between. Germline V lookup: CDR1 LNHDA, CDR2 SQIVND (reference sequence). CDR3: CASSIQGGGANVLTF. In DNA form, the CDR3 reads TGTGCCAGTAGTATCCAGGGCGGAGGGGCCAACGTCCTGACTTTC.

V usage is TRBV5-1 and J usage is TRBJ1-4, with D perhaps matching TRBD1 (6 bases). CDR1 and CDR2 from the germline V gene are SGHRS and YFSETQ. The CDR3 totals 14 residues. V lost 4 bases to trimming and J lost 3 bases, with 10 bases between them. CDR3 bases: TGCGCCAGCAGCCCCCGGACAGCTAATGAAAAACTGTTTTTT. It specifies CASSPRTANEKLFF.

This chain joins TRBV28 and TRBJ2-7, with TRBD2 identical over 7 bases. The germline V gene has CDR1 MDHEN and CDR2 SYDVKM. V gave up 10 bases and J gave up 6 bases; unmatched junction bases: 21. The CDR3 contains 16 residues. DNA for the CDR3: TGTGCCAACTCGCCGGCTGGGAGGGGCAAAGCGTCCGAGCAGTACGTC. This translates into CANSPAGRGKASEQYV.

The rearrangement links TRBV15 to TRBJ2-1; D possibly corresponds to TRBD1 (5 bases). V lost 0 bases to trimming and J lost 5 bases, with 11 bases between them. The CDR3 covers 15 residues. Germline CDR1 reads LNHNV; CDR2 reads YYDKDF (reference sequence). CDR3 nucleotide sequence: TGTGCCACCAGCAGAGATGACGGACACCACAATGAGCAGTTCTTC. Amino acids: CATSRDDGHHNEQFF.

This clone has a single count. This chain joins TRBV4-2 and TRBJ1-5; D unclear. In germline, CDR1 is LGHNA, CDR2 YNFKEQ. Deletions cut 0 bases from V and 4 bases from J, with 10 bases between. This CDR3 spans 15 amino acids. The CDR3 nucleotides read TGTGCCAGCAGCCAAGACGCCACAGAAAATCAGCCCCAGCATTTT. This encodes CASSQDATENQPQHF.

The CDR3 DNA reads TGTGCCAGCAGCTTGGCGGACAGGGGTGGGTACGAGCAGTACGTC. Amino acid sequence: CASSLADRGGYEQYV. The chain couples TRBV5-5 to TRBJ2-7; 9 bases are shared with TRBD1. The CDR3 has 15 amino acids. CDR1 SGHKS and CDR2 YYEKEE come from the germline V gene (reference sequence). V trimming: 0 bases; J trimming: 4 bases; junction bases outside the gene matches: 5.

This rearrangement joins TRBV7-9 to TRBJ2-2, with a possible D match to TRBD1 (5 bases). CDR3 length: 13 residues. V was pared by 1 base and J by 6 bases, with 6 bases between. From germline, CDR1 is SEHNR and CDR2 FQNEAQ (reference sequence). This CDR3 is CASSLEGSGELFF. The CDR3 DNA reads as TGTGCCAGCAGCTTAGAGGGGTCCGGGGAGCTGTTTTTT.

Regarding this clone: The same CDR3 also results from other DNA sequences found in this sample. The genes are TRBV5-1 and TRBJ2-2, with TRBD2 identical over 7 bases. CDR1 and CDR2 (germline): SGHRS, YFSETQ. J gave up 0 bases and V 0 bases, and 5 bases lay outside the gene matches. The CDR3 is 17 amino acids. The CDR3 spells CASSLEGSGTNTGELFF. CDR3 sequence (DNA): TGCGCCAGCAGCTTGGAGGGCAGCGGGACGAACACCGGGGAGCTGTTTTTT.

J is TRBJ2-2 and V is TRBV11-2; weak D call: TRBD1 (5 bases). CDR1 is SGHAT, CDR2 FQNNGV, per germline. Between the trimmed V and J ends, which lost 6 bases and 4 bases, there was a span of 15 bases. The CDR3 length is 15 residues. CDR3 in DNA: TGTGCCAGCAGGGTTGTGGGGCGGCGCACCGGGGAGCTGTTTTTT. It specifies CASRVVGRRTGELFF.

The chain is built from TRBV10-3 and TRBJ2-1, with TRBD2 matching 14 bases. CDR1 and CDR2 (germline): ENHRY, SYGVKD. Losses at the gene ends were 0 bases for V and 8 bases for J; bases not matched to a gene: 9. The CDR3 is 18 amino acids. CDR3 coding DNA: TGTGCCATCAGTGAGTCCGGGACTAGCGGGAGTTTTGGTGATGAGCAGTTCTTC. Translation: CAISESGTSGSFGDEQFF.

This chain uses TRBV19 with TRBJ1-1, with D perhaps TRBD1 (6 bases). Germline V CDR1 and CDR2: LNHDA, SQIVND (reference sequence). The CDR3 is made up of 15 amino acids. The V end was cut by 7 bases, the J end by 5 bases, with 20 bases between. In nucleotides, the CDR3 is TGTGCCAGTAATTCCCCAGGAGGGGGGGGGACTGAAGCTTTCTTT. Residues: CASNSPGGGGTEAFF. Based on the CDR3 plus reference TRBV19 and TRBJ1-1, the full variable domain is DGGITQSPKYLFRKEGQNVTLSCEQNLNHDAMYWYRQDPGQGLRLIYYSQIVNDFQKGDIAEGYSVSREKKESFPLTVTSAQKNPTAFYLCASNSPGGGGTEAFFGQGTRLTVV.